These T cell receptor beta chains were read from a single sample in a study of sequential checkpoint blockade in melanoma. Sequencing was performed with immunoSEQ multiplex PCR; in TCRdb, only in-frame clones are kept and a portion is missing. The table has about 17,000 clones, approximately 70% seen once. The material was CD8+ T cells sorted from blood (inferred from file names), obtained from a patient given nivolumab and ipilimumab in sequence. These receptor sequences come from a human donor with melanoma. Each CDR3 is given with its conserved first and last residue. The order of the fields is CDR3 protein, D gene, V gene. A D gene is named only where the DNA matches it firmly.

cdr3_aa: CASSGIQSNQPQHF
d_call: -
v_call: TRBV2

cdr3_aa: CASSPGSGSTDTQYF
d_call: TRBD2
v_call: TRBV9

cdr3_aa: CAISESSGRTINEQFF
d_call: TRBD2
v_call: TRBV10-3

cdr3_aa: CASSFEQGIYEQYF
d_call: TRBD1
v_call: TRBV11-2

cdr3_aa: CASSAGTGHQPQHF
d_call: TRBD1
v_call: TRBV9

cdr3_aa: CASSLGTGYAYEQYF
d_call: TRBD1
v_call: TRBV11-2

cdr3_aa: CASRPDRVSNQPQHF
d_call: TRBD1
v_call: TRBV4-3

cdr3_aa: CASSPTGSNQPQHF
d_call: -
v_call: TRBV2

cdr3_aa: CASWLGRTEAFF
d_call: -
v_call: TRBV6-5

cdr3_aa: CASSRQIQETQYF
d_call: -
v_call: TRBV7-6

cdr3_aa: CASSSSVGEQYF
d_call: -
v_call: TRBV7-2

cdr3_aa: CASSWQGEDTQYF
d_call: TRBD1
v_call: TRBV5-1

cdr3_aa: CASSLAEGSYEQYF
d_call: -
v_call: TRBV5-1

cdr3_aa: CATSRGDRGSEPQHF
d_call: TRBD1
v_call: TRBV15

cdr3_aa: CASSVGVREPYNEQFF
d_call: TRBD2
v_call: TRBV9

cdr3_aa: CASSLAGPLYYEQYF
d_call: -
v_call: TRBV13

cdr3_aa: CASSLGQGMNTEAFF
d_call: TRBD1
v_call: TRBV7-9

cdr3_aa: CASSQAAGGLDYEQYF
d_call: TRBD2
v_call: TRBV4-3

cdr3_aa: CSVGEIDTQYF
d_call: -
v_call: TRBV29-1

cdr3_aa: CASSLADSTYEQYF
d_call: -
v_call: TRBV11-2

cdr3_aa: CASSSGGSTDTQYF
d_call: TRBD2
v_call: TRBV7-8

cdr3_aa: CASGDISYEQYF
d_call: -
v_call: TRBV2

cdr3_aa: CASSLGQGNQPQHF
d_call: TRBD1
v_call: TRBV27

cdr3_aa: CASSSPTGELFF
d_call: -
v_call: TRBV7-3

cdr3_aa: CASSIRTGRDGYTF
d_call: TRBD1
v_call: TRBV6-6

cdr3_aa: CASSEYRERGSGQPQHF
d_call: -
v_call: TRBV6-1

cdr3_aa: CASSFSGTSGSVQYF
d_call: TRBD2
v_call: TRBV27

cdr3_aa: CASSQGVQGGYF
d_call: TRBD1
v_call: TRBV7-8

cdr3_aa: CASSQGSASNYGYTF
d_call: -
v_call: TRBV4-3

cdr3_aa: CASSIRVGGENVYEQYF
d_call: TRBD2
v_call: TRBV19

cdr3_aa: CASSVLAAPGNEQFF
d_call: TRBD2
v_call: TRBV4-3

cdr3_aa: CASSQNGVHEQYF
d_call: -
v_call: TRBV23-1

cdr3_aa: CASSLGDYEQYF
d_call: -
v_call: TRBV5-1

cdr3_aa: CASSQRPRDRGTEAFF
d_call: TRBD1
v_call: TRBV4-3

cdr3_aa: CASSSPEKTQYF
d_call: -
v_call: TRBV6-5

cdr3_aa: CSVDQGGYYGYTF
d_call: -
v_call: TRBV29-1

cdr3_aa: CASSLGGGNSPLHF
d_call: -
v_call: TRBV5-6

cdr3_aa: CASSLEAWETQYF
d_call: -
v_call: TRBV7-2

cdr3_aa: CSVDRGFPYGYTF
d_call: TRBD1
v_call: TRBV29-1

cdr3_aa: CASSFGGENEQFF
d_call: -
v_call: TRBV4-2

cdr3_aa: CASSYTGNQPQHF
d_call: -
v_call: TRBV6-5